A single sample is the source of the 18 T cell receptor beta chains below, sequenced in a study of memory CD4+ T cells and cytomegalovirus serostatus. The sort gate was single viable CD3+CD4+CD8-CD45RO+ cells for memory CD4+ T cells. TCRdb's copy holds only in-frame clones and misses some; the assay was immunoSEQ multiplex PCR. Of around 40,000 clones listed, roughly four fifths are singletons. Sequencing was carried out using memory CD4+ T cells from blood. All receptors come from an adult in good health and CMV-seronegative.

The chain carries TRBV5-4 and TRBJ2-1; no definite D call. V was clipped by 4 bases and J by 0 bases, with 11 bases between them. This CDR3 contains 15 residues. Germline loops: CDR1 SGHNT, CDR2 YYREEE (reference sequence). CDR3 protein: CASSPQAASYNEQFF. The CDR3 DNA is TGTGCCAGCAGCCCCCAGGCAGCCTCCTACAATGAGCAGTTCTTC. Full variable domain (remainder filled in from reference TRBV5-4 and TRBJ2-1): ETGVTQSPTHLIKTRGQQVTLRCSSQSGHNTVSWYQQALGQGPQFIFQYYREEENGRGNFPPRFSGLQFPNYSSELNVNALELDDSALYLCASSPQAASYNEQFFGPGTRLTVL.

The chain employs TRBV20-1 and TRBJ1-2, with D possibly TRBD1 on 5 matching bases. Germline loops: CDR1 DFQATT, CDR2 SNEGSKA (reference sequence). The CDR3 is 11 residues long. V was pared by 6 bases and J by 5 bases, with 10 bases between. CDR3 DNA sequence: TGCAGTGCGGTTGGGGGGTATGGCTACACCTTC. This gives the protein CSAVGGYGYTF.

This chain links TRBV5-5 with TRBJ2-3, with 10 bases identical to TRBD2. Unmatched junction bases numbered 8, after V lost 4 bases and J lost 6 bases. Germline CDR1 and CDR2: SGHKS and YYEKEE (reference sequence). This CDR3 is 15 amino acids long. Written as DNA, the CDR3 is TGTGCCAGCAGCAAAAGCGGGGGGGCGCGGGATACGCAGTATTTT. It specifies CASSKSGGARDTQYF.

This clone is medium-sized. The chain carries TRBV6-6 and TRBJ1-1; TRBD1 might be the D (6 bases). Trimming removed 7 bases from V and 1 base from J, with 13 bases in between. The CDR3 has 14 amino acids. Germline CDR1 MNHNY, CDR2 SVGAGI (reference sequence). In DNA, the CDR3 is TGTGCCAGCACCTACAGGGACGGGAACACTGAAGCTTTCTTT. Its protein product is CASTYRDGNTEAFF.

The gene calls are TRBV5-1 and TRBJ2-3, with D unresolved. Trimming took 0 bases from V and 4 from J, leaving 15 bases between them. CDR1 SGHRS and CDR2 YFSETQ come from the germline V gene. The CDR3 runs to 16 residues. The CDR3 DNA reads as TGCGCCAGCAGCTTGGGGTCGGGTACGATGGCAGATACGCAGTATTTT. Translating gives CASSLGSGTMADTQYF.

The V call is TRBV7-6, the J call TRBJ2-7; weak D call: TRBD2 (6 bases). V lost 3 bases, J lost 0 bases, and 12 bases lay in between. Germline loops: CDR1 SGHVS, CDR2 FNYEAQ. The CDR3 sequence is 15 residues long. The CDR3 reads CASSLGGTASYEQYF. As DNA, the CDR3 is TGTGCCAGCAGCTTGGGGGGAACCGCCTCCTACGAGCAGTACTTC. Filled out from reference TRBV7-6 and TRBJ2-7, the complete variable domain reads GAGVSQSPRYKVTKRGQDVALRCDPISGHVSLYWYRQALGQGPEFLTYFNYEAQQDKSGLPNDRFSAERPEGSISTLTIQRTEQRDSAMYRCASSLGGTASYEQYFGPGTRLTVT.

V is TRBV2 and J is TRBJ2-7; D possibly matches TRBD1 or TRBD2 (5 bases each). The germline V gene encodes CDR1 SNHLY and CDR2 FYNNEI. V shed 7 bases and J shed 6 bases, with 22 bases lying between them. CDR3 length: 15 amino acids. The CDR3 sequence is CASTRDLVPLGEQYF. The CDR3 DNA reads as TGTGCCAGCACCCGGGACCTCGTACCTCTAGGCGAGCAGTACTTC. Drawing the rest from reference TRBV2 and TRBJ2-7, the complete variable domain is EPEVTQTPSHQVTQMGQEVILRCVPISNHLYFYWYRQILGQKVEFLVSFYNNEISEKSEIFDDQFSVERPDGSNFTLKIRSTKLEDSAMYFCASTRDLVPLGEQYFGPGTRLTVT.

The chain employs TRBV6-5 and TRBJ1-4, with D possibly being TRBD1 (5 bases). Germline V CDR1 and CDR2: MNHEY, SVGAGI. The V and J ends lost 0 bases and 3 bases respectively, with 5 bases between them. The CDR3 spans 14 residues. CDR3 DNA sequence: TGTGCCAGCAGTTACTCGGGGGCTAATGAAAAACTGTTTTTT. Translating it yields CASSYSGANEKLFF.

In this sample, this clone turned up once. This chain connects TRBV5-4 to TRBJ2-7; 15 bases align to TRBD2. J lost 10 bases, V lost 4 bases, and 3 bases had no gene match. This CDR3 is built from 13 residues. The germline CDR1 and CDR2 sequences are SGHNT and YYREEE (reference sequence). The CDR3 DNA sequence: TGTGCCAGCAGCGAGGGACTAGCGGGGGGTCAGTACTTC. As protein: CASSEGLAGGQYF.

The sample holds one count of this clone. The V gene is TRBV7-2, the J gene TRBJ1-4, with a weak D call TRBD1 (5 bases). The CDR3 consists of 15 residues. The V and J ends lost 5 bases and 5 bases respectively, with 15 bases between them. Germline CDR1 is SGHTA and CDR2 is FQGNSA. The DNA of the CDR3 is TGTGCCAGCAGCAATTACGGGACGGGGAATGAAAAACTGTTTTTT. It specifies CASSNYGTGNEKLFF. The whole variable domain, remainder taken from reference TRBV7-2 and TRBJ1-4, is GAGVSQSPSNKVTEKGKDVELRCDPISGHTALYWYRQSLGQGLEFLIYFQGNSAPDKSGLPSDRFSAERTGGSVSTLTIQRTQQEDSAVYLCASSNYGTGNEKLFFGSGTQLSVL.

The chain couples TRBV7-2 to TRBJ1-2, with D uncertain. The V gene's germline CDR1 is SGHTA and CDR2 FQGNSA. Trimming took 5 bases from V and 8 from J, leaving 15 bases between them. This CDR3 has 13 residues. In DNA, the CDR3 is TGTGCCAGCAGCGACGGAGGTGGCAAGGGCTACACCTTC. Protein sequence: CASSDGGGKGYTF.

V usage is TRBV19 and J usage is TRBJ1-5; D unclear. The CDR3 runs 13 residues. V was pared by 6 bases and J by 8 bases, with 14 bases between. Per the germline V gene, CDR1 is LNHDA and CDR2 is SQIVND (reference sequence). The CDR3 bases are TGTGCCAGTAGGAAACGAGAGTTTGAGCCCCAGCATTTT. It translates to CASRKREFEPQHF.

The V gene is TRBV19, the J gene TRBJ1-2; maybe TRBD1 (6 bases). There are 15 residues in the CDR3. Germline CDR1 is LNHDA and CDR2 is SQIVND (reference sequence). Trimming shortened V by 5 bases and J by 2 bases, and 15 bases separated the two germline ends. CDR3 amino acids: CASSGGRGSNYGYTF. The CDR3 DNA sequence: TGTGCCAGTAGTGGCGGCAGGGGCAGCAACTATGGCTACACCTTC.

The count of this clone is one. The rearrangement uses TRBV19 and TRBJ1-2; D not resolved. Germline V gene data show CDR1 as LNHDA and CDR2 as SQIVND (reference sequence). The germline V and J ends were trimmed by 7 bases and 7 bases, with 19 bases remaining between them. CDR3 size: 14 residues. The CDR3 protein is CASTLREQVRGYTF. The CDR3 region has the DNA TGTGCCAGTACCCTAAGGGAGCAGGTGCGTGGCTACACCTTC.

V is TRBV18 and J is TRBJ1-3; TRBD1 agrees at 8 bases. Germline CDR1 KGHSH, CDR2 LQKENI. The junction had 2 bases not matched to a gene; V was cut back by 3 bases and J by 4 bases. CDR3 length: 14 residues. The CDR3 nucleotides read TGTGCCAGCTCACCGACAGGGGCCGGAAACACCATATATTTT. Protein product: CASSPTGAGNTIYF. Full variable domain (rest looked up from reference TRBV18 and TRBJ1-3): NAGVMQNPRHLVRRRGQEARLRCSPMKGHSHVYWYRQLPEEGLKFMVYLQKENIIDESGMPKERFSAEFPKEGPSILRIQQVVRGDSAAYFCASSPTGAGNTIYFGEGSWLTVV.

This clone was recorded only once. The V gene is TRBV27, the J gene TRBJ1-5; a possible D gene is TRBD1 (6 bases). Trimming took 3 bases from V and 5 from J, leaving 8 bases between them. CDR1 MNHEY and CDR2 SMNVEV come from the germline V gene (reference sequence). The length of the CDR3 is 13 residues. Here the CDR3 reads CASSFGTYQPQHF. The CDR3 coding sequence is TGTGCCAGCAGTTTCGGGACATATCAGCCCCAGCATTTT.

The chain joins TRBV11-3 to TRBJ2-5; 10 nucleotides agree with TRBD1. In germline, CDR1 is SGHNT, CDR2 YENEEA. CDR3 size: 15 residues. V lost 5 bases to trimming and J lost 5 bases; unmatched junction nucleotides: 8. The CDR3 nucleotides are TGTGCCAGCAGCCACGGGACAGGGGAAGGGGAGACCCAGTACTTC. Translated, it gives CASSHGTGEGETQYF.

In this sample, this clone turned up a few times. This sequence joins TRBV30 and TRBJ2-1, with unresolved D. CDR1 and CDR2 (germline): GTSNPN, SVGIG (reference sequence). With 1 base removed from V and 7 bases from J, the gap between germline ends came to 11 bases. This CDR3 spans 13 amino acids. CDR3 protein: CAWSGIVGNEQFF. In DNA form, the CDR3 reads TGTGCCTGGAGTGGAATAGTCGGGAATGAGCAGTTCTTC.